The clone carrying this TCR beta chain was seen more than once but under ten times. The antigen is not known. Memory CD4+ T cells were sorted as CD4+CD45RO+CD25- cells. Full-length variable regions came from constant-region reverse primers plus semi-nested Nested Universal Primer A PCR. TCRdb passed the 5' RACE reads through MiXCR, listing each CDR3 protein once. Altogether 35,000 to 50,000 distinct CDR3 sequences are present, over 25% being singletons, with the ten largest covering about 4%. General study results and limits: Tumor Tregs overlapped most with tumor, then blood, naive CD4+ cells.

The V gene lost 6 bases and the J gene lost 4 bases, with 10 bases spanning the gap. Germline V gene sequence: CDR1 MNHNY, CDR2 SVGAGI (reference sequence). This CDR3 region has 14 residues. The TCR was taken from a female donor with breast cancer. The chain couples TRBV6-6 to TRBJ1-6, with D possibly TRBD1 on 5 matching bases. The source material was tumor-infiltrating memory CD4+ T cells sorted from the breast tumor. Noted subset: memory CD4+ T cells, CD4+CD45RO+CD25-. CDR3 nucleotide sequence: TGTGCCAGCAGGAGGACAACTTATAATTCACCCCTCCACTTT. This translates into CASRRTTYNSPLHF.